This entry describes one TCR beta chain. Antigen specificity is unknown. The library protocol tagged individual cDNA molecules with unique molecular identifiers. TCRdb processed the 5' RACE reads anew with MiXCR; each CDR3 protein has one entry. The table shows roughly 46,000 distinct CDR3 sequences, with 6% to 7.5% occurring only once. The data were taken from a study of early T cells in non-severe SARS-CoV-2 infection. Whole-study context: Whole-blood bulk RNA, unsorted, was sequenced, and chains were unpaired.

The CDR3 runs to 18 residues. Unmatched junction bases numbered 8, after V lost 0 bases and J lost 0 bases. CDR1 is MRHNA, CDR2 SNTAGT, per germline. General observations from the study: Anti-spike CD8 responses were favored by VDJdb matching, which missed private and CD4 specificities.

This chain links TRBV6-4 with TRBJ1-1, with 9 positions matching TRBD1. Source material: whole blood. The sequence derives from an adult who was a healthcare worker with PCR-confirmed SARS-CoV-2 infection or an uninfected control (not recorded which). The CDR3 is CASSDSLQGARMNTEAFF. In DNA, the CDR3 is TGTGCCAGCAGTGACTCGCTACAGGGGGCTCGTATGAACACTGAAGCTTTCTTT.